Each of the 20 T cell receptor beta chains below was sequenced from the same sample in a study of beta chain features in type 1 diabetes. Findings and limits, study-wide: Among patients with Type 1 diabetes, TCRB CDR3s were moderately but significantly shorter in every one of the four CD4+ subsets.

Sequenced material consisted of expressed TCRB transcripts (all of the isolated RNA was reverse transcribed). Assay used: immunoSEQ multiplex PCR; TCRdb lists only in-frame clones, some missing. Of around 340,000 clones detected, around 9.7% appear once; the ten largest clones hold about 1%. These receptors' targets are unknown. What was sequenced was central memory CD4+ T cells from blood. The receptors originated from a young man with type 1 diabetes.

This clone was seen only a few times. This sequence joins TRBV14 and TRBJ1-1, with D possibly matching TRBD1 (5 bases). The germline gives CDR1 SGHDN, CDR2 FVKESK. V lost 0 bases, J lost 5 bases, and 13 bases lay in between. The CDR3 totals 15 residues. The DNA of the CDR3 is TGTGCCAGCAGCCAAGATTGGGGGTTGAGTACTGAAGCTTTCTTT. Translation: CASSQDWGLSTEAFF.

The V call is TRBV28, the J call TRBJ1-5, with a tentative D call TRBD1 (5 bases). Trimming shortened V by 6 bases and J by 4 bases, and 13 bases separated the two germline ends. The CDR3 is made up of 14 amino acids. Germline V CDR1 and CDR2: MDHEN, SYDVKM. Here the CDR3 reads CASSSNGGNQPQHF. The CDR3 nucleotides read TGTGCCAGCAGCAGTAACGGGGGTAATCAGCCCCAGCATTTT.

This clone showed up just a few times. This chain links TRBV2 with TRBJ1-2; D not certain. CDR3 length: 14 residues. V lost 7 bases and J 1 base, leaving 13 bases between the germline ends. Germline values: CDR1 SNHLY, CDR2 FYNNEI. CDR3 region: CASTQGDGNYGYTF. CDR3 coding DNA: TGTGCCAGCACTCAAGGAGACGGTAACTATGGCTACACCTTC.

As for this clone: Other DNA sequences in this specimen translate into the identical CDR3. This rearrangement joins TRBV21-1 to TRBJ2-7; TRBD2 is the table's D call, not checked against the DNA. TRBV21-1 is classified as a pseudogene. CDR3 length: 12 residues. The CDR3 bases are TGTGCCAGCAGCAAGCTAAGCTACGAGCAGTACTTC. Translating gives CASSKLSYEQYF.

The V and J genes are TRBV20-1 and TRBJ2-5, with TRBD2 matching 7 bases. The V gene end was trimmed by 6 bases and the J gene end by 5 bases; junction bases not matched to a gene: 3. The CDR3 spans 11 residues. CDR1 DFQATT and CDR2 SNEGSKA come from the germline V gene (reference sequence). CDR3 DNA sequence: TGCAGTGCGGGGGAGGGGGAGACCCAGTACTTC. Translation gives CSAGEGETQYF.

This clone showed up just a few times. The chain couples TRBV7-9 to TRBJ1-6; the match to TRBD1 covers 10 bases. This CDR3 has 16 residues. After removal of 4 bases from V and 5 bases from J, the junction contained 5 bases not matched to a gene. CDR1 is SEHNR, CDR2 FQNEAQ, per germline (reference sequence). In DNA form, the CDR3 reads TGTGCCAGCAGCTCTGGACAGGGGGACGATAATTCACCCCTCCACTTT. This translates into CASSSGQGDDNSPLHF.

This clone was recorded a few times. The rearrangement links TRBV6-5 to TRBJ2-1; 11 bases line up with TRBD2. Germline assignment: CDR1 MNHEY and CDR2 SVGAGI. CDR3 size: 13 residues. The junction had 6 bases not matched to a gene; V was cut back by 7 bases and J by 10 bases. The CDR3, as DNA: TGTGCCAGCACTCTAGCGGGGGGTCGGGAGCAGTTCTTC. It is translated as CASTLAGGREQFF.

The table lists this clone with a few counts. J is TRBJ2-5 and V is TRBV4-3; TRBD2 is a possible D gene (6 bases). Trimming took 2 bases from V and 7 from J, leaving 14 bases between them. This CDR3 has 14 amino acids. Looked up from germline, CDR1 is LGHNA and CDR2 is YSLEER. CDR3 coding DNA: TGCGCCAGCAGCCAATCCCATCTTAGCGGGACCCAGTACTTC. This gives the protein CASSQSHLSGTQYF.

The chain carries TRBV9 and TRBJ1-6; tentatively, D is TRBD1 (6 bases). Germline V gives CDR1 SGDLS, CDR2 YYNGEE. The ends were cut back, 0 bases at V and 0 bases at J, with 7 bases in the middle. This CDR3 contains 16 residues. CDR3 region: CASSVGGASYNSPLHF. The CDR3 DNA reads as TGTGCCAGCAGCGTAGGGGGGGCCTCCTATAATTCACCCCTCCACTTT.

The chain recombines TRBV19 with TRBJ1-1, with a possible D match to TRBD1 (5 bases). Per the germline V gene, CDR1 is LNHDA and CDR2 is SQIVND (reference sequence). V lost 3 bases and J lost 2, with 10 bases in between. There are 14 residues in the CDR3. In DNA, the CDR3 is TGTGCCAGTAGTATCGGCAGGGCTAACACTGAAGCTTTCTTT. As protein: CASSIGRANTEAFF.

This clone showed up just a few times. The J gene is TRBJ2-3, the V gene TRBV5-4; 7 bases line up with TRBD2. CDR3 size: 12 residues. CDR1 is SGHNT and CDR2 is YYREEE in the germline V gene (reference sequence). J lost 8 bases, V lost 4 bases, and 4 bases had no gene match. CDR3 bases: TGTGCCAGCAGCCTAGCGGATGGTACGCAGTATTTT. It codes for CASSLADGTQYF.

This clone has a handful of counts. This rearrangement joins TRBV19 to TRBJ2-1, with TRBD2 identical over 11 bases. Germline CDR1 reads LNHDA; CDR2 reads SQIVND (reference sequence). CDR3 size: 16 residues. V was clipped by 5 bases and J by 3 bases; unmatched bases: 6. CDR3 coding DNA: TGTGCCAGTAGTCCGCCCGGACTAGCGGGCTACAATGAGCAGTTCTTC. Translation gives CASSPPGLAGYNEQFF.

This clone was picked up a small number of times. V usage is TRBV19 and J usage is TRBJ2-5; maybe TRBD1 (6 bases). V lost 7 bases and J lost 1, with 10 bases in between. The CDR3 has 13 residues. Germline CDR1 is LNHDA and CDR2 is SQIVND (reference sequence). CDR3 bases: TGTGCCAGTAACACAGGGACCCAAGAGACCCAGTACTTC. It yields the protein CASNTGTQETQYF.

The sample holds many counts of this clone. The chain joins TRBV13 to TRBJ2-3, with D possibly TRBD2 on 5 matching bases. V was pared by 4 bases and J by 1 base, with 9 bases between. CDR1 PRHDT and CDR2 FYEKMQ come from the germline V gene (reference sequence). This CDR3 has 14 residues. The CDR3 is CASSSRTGTDTQYF. CDR3 in DNA: TGTGCCAGCAGCTCCAGGACTGGCACAGATACGCAGTATTTT.

This chain connects TRBV30 to TRBJ1-2; D is unclear. Trimming left V 1 base short and J 8 bases short, with 8 bases between. Per germline, CDR1 GTSNPN and CDR2 SVGIG (reference sequence). This CDR3 is built from 11 residues. CDR3 amino acids: CAWSEGGGYTF. In DNA, the CDR3 is TGTGCCTGGAGTGAAGGAGGCGGCTACACCTTC.

This clone was seen a few times. This sample includes further DNA sequences coding for the same CDR3. The rearrangement links TRBV7-2 to TRBJ1-5; the D is unclear. The CDR3 is made up of 15 amino acids. The germline V and J ends were trimmed by 0 bases and 1 base, with 7 bases remaining between them. Germline values: CDR1 SGHTA, CDR2 FQGNSA. Here the CDR3 reads CASSLARVSNQPQHF. The CDR3 DNA reads as TGTGCCAGCAGCTTAGCGAGGGTGAGCAATCAGCCCCAGCATTTT.

This clone was counted a few times. The J gene is TRBJ1-5, the V gene TRBV29-1; D not certain. The CDR3 runs 13 residues. CDR1 and CDR2 from the germline V gene are SQVTM and ANQGSEA. Deletions cut 6 bases from V and 3 bases from J, with 12 bases between. In nucleotides, the CDR3 is TGCAGCGTCGGTGGGCAGATCAATCAGCCCCAGCATTTT. It is translated as CSVGGQINQPQHF.

This clone has more than one count but fewer than ten. The rearrangement joins TRBV29-1 to TRBJ1-2, with 7 bases lining up with TRBD1. There are 14 residues in the CDR3. From germline, CDR1 is SQVTM and CDR2 ANQGSEA. The J segment lost 1 base and the V segment lost 1 base, leaving 3 bases of the junction unmatched. DNA of the CDR3: TGCAGCGTTGAAGGGGGACAGATTAACTATGGCTACACCTTC. The encoded protein is CSVEGGQINYGYTF.

The chain carries TRBV30 and TRBJ1-1, with no clear D. In germline, CDR1 is GTSNPN, CDR2 SVGIG (reference sequence). The V end was cut by 0 bases, the J end by 1 base, with 9 bases between. The length of the CDR3 is 14 residues. The DNA of the CDR3 is TGTGCCTGGAGTGTCCTCCGTTCGAACACTGAAGCTTTCTTT. Amino acids: CAWSVLRSNTEAFF.

The sample holds a few counts of this clone. This chain links TRBV29-1 with TRBJ1-3; D unclear. CDR1 SQVTM and CDR2 ANQGSEA come from the germline V gene. This CDR3 spans 13 amino acids. The ends were cut back, 7 bases at V and 4 bases at J, with 14 bases in the middle. The CDR3 protein is CSADTGPGNTIYF. DNA of the CDR3: TGCAGCGCCGACACCGGGCCCGGAAACACCATATATTTT.